The next 13 T cell receptor beta chains were all read from a single sample in a study of T cells in Graves' hyperthyroidism and ophthalmopathy. What was amplified from RNA transcripts were TCR beta CDR3 regions. With the HTBI primer set, the TCR CDR3 went through a first round of RT-PCR. One entry per CDR3 protein, called by TCRdb with MiXCR from the multiplex PCR reads. The repertoire holds hundreds of thousands of distinct CDR3 sequences, with over 13% as singletons. Sequencing input: blood. The receptors derive from a man in his forties or fifties with Graves' ophthalmopathy.

This clonotype turned up a few times. The chain recombines TRBV10-3 with TRBJ2-1; tentative D call: TRBD2 (6 bases). The germline V gene encodes CDR1 ENHRY and CDR2 SYGVKD. The CDR3 extends over 12 amino acids. Trimming left V 11 bases short and J 1 base short, with 9 bases between. For the CDR3, the DNA is TGTGCCGGGGGGAAATCCTACAATGAGCAGTTCTTC. Its translation: CAGGKSYNEQFF.

The CDR3 loop is CASRRTGSRYEQYF. The CDR3 nucleotides are TGTGCCAGCAGGAGGACCGGGAGTCGGTACGAGCAGTACTTC. This sequence joins TRBV28 and TRBJ2-7; maybe TRBD2 (6 bases). Trimming removed 6 bases from V and 4 bases from J, with 16 bases in between. Per the germline V gene, CDR1 is MDHEN and CDR2 is SYDVKM. The CDR3 runs 14 residues.

Many counts were recorded for this clonotype. The rearrangement links TRBV12-3 or TRBV12-4 to TRBJ2-7; 11 bases are a match to TRBD2. The junction had 6 bases not matched to a gene; V was cut back by 7 bases and J by 4 bases. The CDR3 is 14 residues long. CDR3 coding DNA: TGTGCCAGCACCGCCGGGACTAGCGGATACGAGCAGTACTTC. It encodes CASTAGTSGYEQYF.

This clonotype was found many times. The chain uses TRBV28 and TRBJ1-2, with TRBD1 as a possible D gene (6 bases). Germline V gives CDR1 MDHEN, CDR2 SYDVKM. The CDR3 contains 15 residues. The V gene lost 4 bases and the J gene lost 5 bases, with 17 bases spanning the gap. CDR3 sequence (DNA): TGTGCCAGCAGTTCTTCCCAAACAGGGCGTTATGGCTACACCTTC. The encoded protein is CASSSSQTGRYGYTF.

The chain uses TRBV11-2 and TRBJ2-5; 10 bases line up with TRBD2. This CDR3 comprises 18 residues. Germline-derived CDR1 and CDR2 are SGHAT and FQNNGV. Unmatched junction bases numbered 14, after V lost 3 bases and J lost 4 bases. The CDR3 nucleotides are TGTGCCAGCAGCTTTTCTCACCTAGCGGGAGAAACCGGAGAGACCCAGTACTTC. Translation gives CASSFSHLAGETGETQYF. The full variable domain, completed using reference TRBV11-2 and TRBJ2-5, is EAGVAQSPRYKIIEKRQSVAFWCNPISGHATLYWYQQILGQGPKLLIQFQNNGVVDDSQLPKDRFSAERLKGVDSTLKIQPAKLEDSAVYLCASSFSHLAGETGETQYFGPGTRLLVL.

The V and J genes are TRBV19 and TRBJ2-1; 9 positions match TRBD2. CDR3 length: 15 residues. CDR1 is LNHDA, CDR2 SQIVND, per germline (reference sequence). Trimming at V came to 7 bases and at J to 6 bases, leaving 10 bases not matched to a gene. The chain's CDR3 is CASKTVAGGPNEQFF. The CDR3 DNA follows: TGTGCCAGTAAAACAGTGGCGGGAGGGCCCAATGAGCAGTTCTTC.

This clonotype occurred many times. The chain recombines TRBV27 with TRBJ2-7, with D possibly called TRBD1 or TRBD2 (5 bases each). The V gene's germline CDR1 is MNHEY and CDR2 SMNVEV (reference sequence). V was trimmed by 8 bases and J by 3 bases, leaving 17 bases between them. This CDR3 contains 14 residues. CDR3 in DNA: TGTGCCAGCGCCTCCGGGACGGAAATCTACGAGCAGTACTTC. This sequence encodes CASASGTEIYEQYF.

This clonotype was seen a few times. The chain joins TRBV9 to TRBJ2-7; 9 nucleotides line up with TRBD1. This CDR3 region has 14 residues. V trimming: 3 bases; J trimming: 4 bases; junction bases outside the gene matches: 5. Germline V gives CDR1 SGDLS, CDR2 YYNGEE. This CDR3 reads CASSAKGQGYEQYF. The CDR3 region has the DNA TGTGCCAGCAGCGCGAAGGGACAGGGATACGAGCAGTACTTC.

This clonotype was detected ten times or more. The V call is TRBV9, the J call TRBJ2-5; 12 positions match TRBD2. CDR1 and CDR2 (germline): SGDLS, YYNGEE. J lost 5 bases, V lost 3 bases, and 5 bases had no gene match. The CDR3 has 15 amino acids. The DNA of the CDR3 is TGTGCCAGCAGCGAACTAGCGGGAGGCGTGGAGACCCAGTACTTC. Translated: CASSELAGGVETQYF.

This clonotype was seen at least ten times. The chain couples TRBV24-1 to TRBJ2-2; 10 bases are shared with TRBD2. Germline V gives CDR1 KGHDR, CDR2 SFDVKD. J gave up 7 bases and V 3 bases, and 4 bases lay outside the gene matches. The CDR3 has 15 amino acids. The CDR3 coding sequence is TGTGCCACCAGTGATAGCCTAGCGGGAGACGGGGAGCTGTTTTTT. Its translation: CATSDSLAGDGELFF.

Ten or more counts support this clonotype. V usage is TRBV12-3 or TRBV12-4 and J usage is TRBJ2-2; 13 bases are a match to TRBD2. Losses at the gene ends were 6 bases for V and 4 bases for J; bases not matched to a gene: 5. The CDR3 loop spans 16 amino acids. The CDR3 DNA sequence: TGTGCCAGCAGATGGACTAGCGGGAGTCCCACCGGGGAGCTGTTTTTT. Protein: CASRWTSGSPTGELFF.

This clonotype was seen a few times. Sequence at one end of the junction differs from germline and may be a read error. The chain uses TRBV7-7 and TRBJ2-1, with 8 bases matching TRBD1. The germline V gene encodes CDR1 SSHAT and CDR2 FNYEAQ (reference sequence). The CDR3 has 15 residues. The CDR3 sequence: CASSNRQGAINEQFF. For the CDR3, the DNA is TGTGCTAGCAGCAACCGGCAGGGGGCGATCAATGAGCAGTTCTTC.

This clonotype was counted only a few times. The V and J genes are TRBV5-5 and TRBJ1-3, with D possibly TRBD1 on 5 matching bases. The CDR3 is made up of 18 amino acids. Trimming stripped 3 bases from V and 0 bases from J, with 19 bases between. Germline V gene data show CDR1 as SGHKS and CDR2 as YYEKEE (reference sequence). The CDR3 reads CASSSARGTANSGNTIYF. The CDR3 nucleotides are TGTGCCAGCAGCTCGGCGAGGGGAACAGCAAACTCTGGAAACACCATATATTTT.